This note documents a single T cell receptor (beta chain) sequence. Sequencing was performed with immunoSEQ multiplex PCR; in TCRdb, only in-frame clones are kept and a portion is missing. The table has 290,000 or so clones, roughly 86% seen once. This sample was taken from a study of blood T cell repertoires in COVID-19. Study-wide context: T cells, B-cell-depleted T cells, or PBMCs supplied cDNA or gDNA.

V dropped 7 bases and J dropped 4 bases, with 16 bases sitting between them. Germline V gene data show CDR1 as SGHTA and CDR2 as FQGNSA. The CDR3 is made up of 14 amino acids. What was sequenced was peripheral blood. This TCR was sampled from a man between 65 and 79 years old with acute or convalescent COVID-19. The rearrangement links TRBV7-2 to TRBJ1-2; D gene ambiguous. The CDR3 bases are TGTGCCAGCACCCCGGACGCGGCGGGCTATGGCTACACCTTC. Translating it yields CASTPDAAGYGYTF.